A selection of T cell receptor beta chains follows, all from one sample in a study of cytomegalovirus exposure and HLA in healthy donors. The assay was immunoSEQ multiplex PCR, and TCRdb's table has in-frame clones only and misses some. The data contain some 150,000 clones, 80% to 90% of them singletons. Sequenced input: PBMCs. These receptors all come from a man between 18 and 29 years old in good health and CMV-seropositive. Each CDR3 is given with its conserved first and last residue. D genes are given only for firm matches. Rows give clone size only sometimes, using once, few, many, or a class for an expanded clone.

V: TRBV7-6
length: 16
D: TRBD2
J: TRBJ2-3
size: NA
CDR3: CASSSGLAASTDTQYF
DNA: TGTGCCAGCAGCTCGGGACTAGCGGCTAGCACAGATACGCAGTATTTT

V: TRBV19
length: 14
D: NA
J: TRBJ2-1
size: NA
CDR3: CASSKQAGYNEQFF
DNA: TGTGCCAGTAGTAAACAGGCCGGGTACAATGAGCAGTTCTTC

V: TRBV18
length: 14
D: NA
J: TRBJ1-3
size: NA
CDR3: CASSPLDSGNTIYF
DNA: TGTGCCAGCTCACCGTTAGACTCTGGAAACACCATATATTTT

V: TRBV18
length: 13
D: NA
J: TRBJ1-4
size: NA
CDR3: CASSPKVEEKLFF
DNA: TGTGCCAGCTCACCAAAAGTTGAGGAAAAACTGTTTTTT

V: TRBV4-3
length: 14
D: NA
J: TRBJ2-7
size: NA
CDR3: CASSQDTHLPEQYF
DNA: TGCGCCAGCAGCCAAGATACCCACTTGCCGGAGCAGTACTTC

V: TRBV27
length: 14
D: NA
J: TRBJ1-2
size: NA
CDR3: CASRGRTSYDGYTF
DNA: TGTGCCAGCAGAGGGAGGACATCTTACGATGGCTACACCTTC

V: TRBV6-5
length: 15
D: NA
J: TRBJ2-6
size: NA
CDR3: CASSLSAAGANVPTF
DNA: TGTGCCAGCAGCCTTAGTGCTGCTGGGGCCAACGTCCCGACTTTC

V: TRBV6-5
length: 13
D: NA
J: TRBJ2-3
size: once
CDR3: CASSERNTDTQYF
DNA: TGTGCCAGCAGCGAGAGAAACACAGATACGCAGTATTTT

V: TRBV7-2
length: 13
D: NA
J: TRBJ2-3
size: NA
CDR3: CASSLAQGGTQYF
DNA: TGTGCCAGCAGCTTAGCCCAGGGGGGTACGCAGTATTTT

V: TRBV7-9
length: 16
D: TRBD1
J: TRBJ1-4
size: NA
CDR3: CASSPNRGQGNEKLFF
DNA: TGTGCCAGCAGCCCGAACAGGGGGCAAGGAAATGAAAAACTGTTTTTT

V: TRBV6-5
length: 14
D: TRBD2
J: TRBJ2-7
size: NA
CDR3: CASSSSGGFYEQYF
DNA: TGTGCCAGCAGCTCTAGCGGGGGGTTTTACGAGCAGTACTTC

V: TRBV11-2
length: 15
D: NA
J: TRBJ2-3
size: NA
CDR3: CASSFGGTSTDTQYF
DNA: TGTGCCAGCAGCTTCGGCGGGACTAGCACAGATACGCAGTATTTT

V: TRBV6-6
length: 12
D: NA
J: TRBJ2-7
size: NA
CDR3: CASSLTQYEQYF
DNA: TGTGCCAGCAGCCTTACACAATACGAGCAGTACTTC

V: TRBV10-1
length: 16
D: NA
J: TRBJ2-7
size: NA
CDR3: CASSEPGRQGSWEQYF
DNA: TGCGCCAGCAGTGAACCGGGTCGGCAGGGGTCCTGGGAGCAGTACTTC

V: TRBV7-3
length: 14
D: NA
J: TRBJ1-1
size: NA
CDR3: CASSARPGVTEAFF
DNA: TGTGCCAGCAGCGCCCGGCCAGGGGTCACTGAAGCTTTCTTT

V: TRBV7-2
length: 11
D: NA
J: TRBJ2-7
size: few
CDR3: CASSPQYEQYF
DNA: TGTGCCAGCAGCCCCCAATACGAGCAGTACTTC

V: TRBV2
length: 16
D: TRBD2
J: TRBJ2-3
size: NA
CDR3: CASRGTSGSRGDTQYF
DNA: TGTGCCAGCAGGGGGACTAGCGGGAGCCGTGGGGATACGCAGTATTTT

V: TRBV7-2
length: 16
D: TRBD2
J: TRBJ2-7
size: NA
CDR3: CASSLGTSGGAYEQYF
DNA: TGTGCCAGCAGCTTAGGGACTAGCGGGGGGGCCTACGAGCAGTACTTC

V: TRBV5-4
length: 13
D: NA
J: TRBJ1-2
size: few
CDR3: CASSQAGNYGYTF
DNA: TGTGCCAGCAGCCAAGCAGGGAACTATGGCTACACCTTC

V: TRBV5-4
length: 14
D: TRBD1
J: TRBJ2-7
size: NA
CDR3: CASSSGQVRYEQYF
DNA: TGTGCCAGCAGTTCGGGACAGGTACGCTACGAGCAGTACTTC

V: TRBV7-2
length: 14
D: NA
J: TRBJ2-4
size: NA
CDR3: CASSARGTQNIQYF
DNA: TGTGCCAGCAGCGCTCGGGGTACCCAAAACATTCAGTACTTC

V: TRBV5-1
length: 15
D: TRBD1
J: TRBJ1-1
size: NA
CDR3: CASSSEGAFNTEAFF
DNA: TGCGCCAGCAGCTCCGAGGGGGCTTTTAACACTGAAGCTTTCTTT

V: TRBV7-9
length: 15
D: NA
J: TRBJ2-2
size: NA
CDR3: CASSLLAANTGELFF
DNA: TGTGCCAGCAGCCTTCTAGCAGCGAACACCGGGGAGCTGTTTTTT

V: TRBV19
length: 15
D: TRBD1
J: TRBJ1-5
size: NA
CDR3: CASSLGTAFHQPQHF
DNA: TGTGCCAGTAGTCTCGGGACAGCGTTCCATCAGCCCCAGCATTTT

V: TRBV29-1
length: 13
D: TRBD1
J: TRBJ1-1
size: NA
CDR3: CSVRTGERTEAFF
DNA: TGCAGCGTTCGAACAGGGGAGAGGACTGAAGCTTTCTTT

V: TRBV2
length: 15
D: TRBD1
J: TRBJ2-1
size: NA
CDR3: CASRDRQGVGNEQFF
DNA: TGTGCCAGCAGGGATAGACAGGGGGTGGGCAATGAGCAGTTCTTC

V: TRBV6-4
length: 15
D: TRBD2
J: TRBJ2-1
size: NA
CDR3: CASSPHPDLAVEQFF
DNA: TGTGCCAGCAGTCCCCACCCGGATCTAGCGGTTGAGCAGTTCTTC

V: TRBV15
length: 17
D: TRBD2
J: TRBJ2-3
size: NA
CDR3: CATSRDQLAGRGDTQYF
DNA: TGTGCCACCAGCAGAGATCAACTAGCGGGGAGGGGAGATACGCAGTATTTT

V: TRBV7-6
length: 17
D: TRBD2
J: TRBJ2-7
size: NA
CDR3: CASSPLVGLAGVDEQYF
DNA: TGTGCCAGCAGCCCATTGGTGGGGCTAGCGGGGGTCGACGAGCAGTACTTC

V: TRBV7-9
length: 14
D: TRBD2
J: TRBJ2-5
size: once
CDR3: CASSSSGSGETQYF
DNA: TGTGCCAGCAGCTCTAGCGGGAGTGGAGAGACCCAGTACTTC

V: TRBV7-2
length: 14
D: NA
J: TRBJ1-4
size: once
CDR3: CASSRDSSNEKLFF
DNA: TGTGCCAGCAGCCGTGACAGCTCTAATGAAAAACTGTTTTTT

V: TRBV2
length: 17
D: TRBD2
J: TRBJ2-5
size: NA
CDR3: CASSGTSGDQPQETQYF
DNA: TGTGCCAGCAGTGGGACTAGCGGGGACCAACCCCAAGAGACCCAGTACTTC

V: TRBV6-5
length: 14
D: NA
J: TRBJ2-1
size: NA
CDR3: CASSYDSSYNEQFF
DNA: TGTGCCAGCAGTTACGACAGCTCCTACAATGAGCAGTTCTTC

V: TRBV7-2
length: 19
D: TRBD1
J: TRBJ1-3
size: NA
CDR3: CASSRSGGQLYNSGNTIYF
DNA: TGTGCCAGCAGCCGCAGTGGGGGACAGTTGTATAACTCTGGAAACACCATATATTTT

V: TRBV13
length: 14
D: NA
J: TRBJ1-1
size: NA
CDR3: CASSPGMVNTEAFF
DNA: TGTGCCAGCAGCCCAGGGATGGTGAACACTGAAGCTTTCTTT

V: TRBV7-2
length: 14
D: NA
J: TRBJ2-7
size: NA
CDR3: CASSFRETSYEQYF
DNA: TGTGCCAGCAGCTTCCGGGAGACTTCCTACGAGCAGTACTTC

V: TRBV6-5
length: 14
D: TRBD2
J: TRBJ2-7
size: NA
CDR3: CASRESGRGLEQYF
DNA: TGTGCCAGCAGGGAAAGCGGGAGAGGACTCGAGCAGTACTTC

V: TRBV7-9
length: 14
D: NA
J: TRBJ1-1
size: NA
CDR3: CASSLVADNTEAFF
DNA: TGTGCCAGCAGCTTAGTGGCAGATAACACTGAAGCTTTCTTT

V: TRBV5-1
length: 15
D: NA
J: TRBJ2-7
size: NA
CDR3: CASRSEGTSSYEQYF
DNA: TGCGCCAGCAGGAGCGAGGGAACGAGCTCCTACGAGCAGTACTTC

V: TRBV4-3
length: 15
D: NA
J: TRBJ2-3
size: NA
CDR3: CASSQGGGFPDTQYF
DNA: TGCGCCAGCAGCCAAGGGGGGGGCTTCCCAGATACGCAGTATTTT

V: TRBV2
length: 14
D: NA
J: TRBJ1-2
size: once
CDR3: CASSDDSFGSGYTF
DNA: TGTGCCAGCAGTGACGACTCGTTTGGCTCTGGCTACACCTTC

V: TRBV27
length: 16
D: NA
J: TRBJ2-7
size: NA
CDR3: CASKQGLAGPSYEQYF
DNA: TGTGCCAGCAAACAGGGGCTAGCGGGCCCCTCCTACGAGCAGTACTTC

V: TRBV11-2
length: 13
D: TRBD2
J: TRBJ2-7
size: NA
CDR3: CASRLAGVYEQYF
DNA: TGTGCCAGCAGGCTAGCGGGGGTCTACGAGCAGTACTTC

V: TRBV6-4
length: 14
D: TRBD1
J: TRBJ2-1
size: NA
CDR3: CASSEGGAYNEQFF
DNA: TGTGCCAGCAGTGAAGGGGGCGCCTACAATGAGCAGTTCTTC

V: TRBV27
length: 15
D: NA
J: TRBJ1-4
size: few
CDR3: CASSLLGGRDEKLFF
DNA: TGTGCCAGCAGTTTATTGGGGGGGCGTGATGAAAAACTGTTTTTT